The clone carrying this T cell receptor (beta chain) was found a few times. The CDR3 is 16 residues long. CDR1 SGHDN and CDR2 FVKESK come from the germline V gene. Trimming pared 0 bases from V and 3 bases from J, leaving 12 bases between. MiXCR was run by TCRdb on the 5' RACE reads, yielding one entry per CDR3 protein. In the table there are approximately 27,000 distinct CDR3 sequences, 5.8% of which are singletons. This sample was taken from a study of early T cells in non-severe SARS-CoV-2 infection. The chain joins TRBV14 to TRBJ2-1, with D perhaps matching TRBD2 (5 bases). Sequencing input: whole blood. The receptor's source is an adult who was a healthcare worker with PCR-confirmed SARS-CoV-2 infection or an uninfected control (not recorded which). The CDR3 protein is CASSQETRLDYNEQFF. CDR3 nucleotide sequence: TGTGCCAGCAGCCAAGAAACTAGGCTAGACTACAATGAGCAGTTCTTC.